This T cell receptor beta chain was profiled in a study of PD-1 blockade in classical Hodgkin lymphoma (dated by TCRdb to 2019 to 2021). At the level of the whole study: Nivolumab dosing was 3 mg/kg intravenously every 2 weeks, continuing until either disease progression or unacceptable toxicity. The study used CyTOF and TCR beta sequencing to define a peripheral blood immune signature of response to PD-1 blockade in classical Hodgkin lymphoma. Paper-wide results and their limitations: Diversity was lower in patients who began nivolumab less than 1 year after ASCT, so these patients were left out of later analyses to avoid confounding by immune reconstitution. By C4D1, a significant rise was seen in CD4+ TCR diversity but not in CD8+ TCR diversity (p=0.0027 vs p=0.16), and the rise was most apparent among complete responders (p=0.02). Baseline diversity similar to that of newly diagnosed patients was observed in trial patients achieving complete response, whereas significantly lower diversity was observed in partial responders and progressors. The study covered only a single clinical trial cohort, and the causes of the repertoire differences, possibly disease activity or prior therapy, were still not defined. Baseline TCR diversity was reported as lower in newly diagnosed patients than in healthy donors, and lower still in relapsed/refractory patients.

Taken with the paper, the label for time point translates to: cycle 2 day 1 (C2D1) of nivolumab. Every trial patient had relapsed after autologous stem cell transplantation, and cohorts A, B and C differed in prior brentuximab vedotin exposure. The trial cohort comprised more than 55 patients with relapsed/refractory classical Hodgkin lymphoma whose best overall responses were complete response, partial response or progressive disease. Single-agent nivolumab was administered to trial patients in the multi-cohort phase II CheckMate 205 trial. Best overall response was determined by an independent review committee according to the 2007 International Working Group response criteria. Trial PBMCs were collected immediately before nivolumab initiation (C1D1) and during therapy at cycle 2 day 1 and cycle 4 day 1. Peripheral blood was collected in 8 mL Vacutainer Cell Preparation Tubes, from which PBMCs were isolated by centrifugation and then cryopreserved.

Per the germline V gene, SGHVS is the CDR1 and FNYEAQ is the CDR2. V ends up 5 bases short and J 2 bases short, with an unmatched junction base count of 10. Its CDR3 holds 16 amino acids, cysteine through phenylalanine. Here the CDR3 DNA is all that survives: 48 bases in frame from base 1. The Qiagen DNeasy kit was used to extract genomic DNA from unsorted PBMCs and from the negatively selected CD4+ and CD8+ fractions. TCR beta CDR3 regions were amplified by immunoSEQ multiplex PCR using primers annealing to V and J segments. Amplification bias was minimized using a synthetic immune receptor repertoire, and residual bias was removed computationally after sequencing. Processing in the source paper ran as follows. Custom Python scripts were used to quantify repertoire diversity as the Shannon entropy index. Unsorted, CD4+ and CD8+ repertoires were analyzed separately, except for combined analyses in which CD4+ and CD8+ sequences were merged in silico. Clonal expansion was defined as a frequency increase of at least 2-fold after treatment compared with C1D1, and clones undetected at baseline were assigned a pseudocount of 0.5. Singleton clones were defined as clones with 0 or 1 copy at C1D1, and non-singleton clones were defined as clones with 2 or more copies. Clones expanded in unsorted samples were annotated as CD4+, CD8+ or unknown by matching protein sequences in sorted samples from the same patient. Wilcoxon tests were applied to paired samples to test diversity changes from C1D1 to C4D1. As stored in TCRdb, this immuneACCESS dataset retains in-frame rearrangements with V and J assigned. A fraction of the clones does not appear; measured against another copy, unresolved V genes explain less than half of the discrepancy, and the remainder lacks a known reason. V and J calls and clone size are those listed in that table; D and trimming were worked out from the DNA. This sample holds about 36,000 clones; roughly three quarters were observed only once. The ten largest clones take up 11% to 15% of the sample.

On this clone itself: Its antigen remains undetermined. No per-base quality is available; no much larger clone lies one base away.

Rearrangement joined TRBV7-6 to TRBJ2-3, with 7 middle bases fitting TRBD2. Sequenced material: peripheral blood mononuclear cells (PBMCs), taken before the second cycle of nivolumab. The source is a human donor with classical Hodgkin lymphoma. CDR3 region: CASSGGLGRVTDTQYF. The base sequence is TGTGCCAGCAGCGGCGGACTAGGCAGGGTCACAGATACGCAGTATTTT.